This T cell receptor (beta chain) came from a study of blood T cell repertoires in COVID-19. About the study: Donors in the United States, Italy and Spain gave samples during acute or convalescent COVID-19. Sources were T cells, B-cell-depleted T cells, or PBMCs; the material itself was cDNA or gDNA.

With V trimmed by 4 bases and J by 3 bases, 6 bases remained unmatched. Germline CDR1 is SNHLY and CDR2 is FYNNEI. The CDR3 has 14 residues. Per the original data handling: Nucleated cell number was recorded as an estimate derived from reference gene primer amplification. Clones were sequenced by immunoSEQ multiplex PCR, and TCRdb holds only the in-frame ones, with some missing. From that table come the V and J calls and clone size; the DNA was used to work out D and trimming. The data hold tens of thousands of clones, with approximately 85% observed a single time. This rearrangement joins TRBV2 to TRBJ2-7; 7 bases match TRBD1. The sequenced sample was peripheral blood. This sequence originates from a man in his sixties with acute or convalescent COVID-19. The CDR3 DNA follows: TGTGCCAGCAGTGCAGCAGGGGGTGGCTACGAGCAGTACTTC. Protein product: CASSAAGGGYEQYF.